The rows below give T cell receptor beta chains drawn from one sample of a study of cytomegalovirus exposure and HLA in healthy donors. TCRdb keeps only in-frame clones here, not all; method: immunoSEQ multiplex PCR. The sample table sets out some 130,000 clones. Material: PBMCs. These receptors all stem from a woman aged 40 to 55 in good health and CMV-seropositive. The CDR3 runs from the conserved cysteine through the conserved F or W. The D gene is left open where the match is weak.

v_gene	j_gene	d_gene	CDR3aa	CDR3nt
TRBV28	TRBJ2-7	TRBD2	CASSSRTSGSYEQYF	TGTGCCAGCAGTTCAAGGACTAGCGGGAGTTACGAGCAGTACTTC
TRBV7-2	TRBJ2-1	.	CASSLGPSRAYNEQFF	TGTGCCAGCAGCTTAGGCCCTTCTCGGGCCTACAATGAGCAGTTCTTC
TRBV28	TRBJ1-5	.	CASSRGSGPQHF	TGTGCCAGCAGTCGGGGGAGTGGGCCCCAGCATTTT
TRBV18	TRBJ2-3	.	CASSPQTGKMDTQYF	TGTGCCAGCTCACCCCAGACAGGTAAAATGGATACGCAGTATTTT
TRBV25-1	TRBJ2-3	.	CASSGNRVHTDTQYF	TGTGCCAGCAGTGGAAACAGGGTGCACACAGATACGCAGTATTTT
TRBV11-2	TRBJ2-7	TRBD1	CASSPGQGSSYEQYF	TGTGCCAGCAGCCCGGGACAGGGGAGCTCCTACGAGCAGTACTTC
TRBV6-5	TRBJ1-2	.	CASNTKGANYGYTF	TGTGCCAGCAACACAAAGGGGGCTAACTATGGCTACACCTTC
TRBV9	TRBJ2-7	.	CASSLGGDSYEQYF	TGTGCCAGCAGCTTAGGGGGGGACTCCTACGAGCAGTACTTC
TRBV29-1	TRBJ1-2	TRBD1	CSVWSRDRGRGGYTF	TGCAGCGTTTGGTCAAGGGACAGGGGGCGAGGTGGCTACACCTTC
TRBV5-1	TRBJ1-5	TRBD1	CASSLGTGLGQPQHF	TGCGCCAGCAGCTTGGGGACAGGTCTCGGGCAGCCCCAGCATTTT
TRBV18	TRBJ2-3	TRBD1	CASSPGQGAIDTQYF	TGTGCCAGCTCACCGGGACAGGGGGCGATAGATACGCAGTATTTT
TRBV19	TRBJ2-3	TRBD1	CASETGGTDTQYF	TGTGCCAGTGAGACAGGGGGCACAGATACGCAGTATTTT
TRBV29-1	TRBJ1-1	TRBD1	CSVATGGAHLNTEAFF	TGCAGCGTAGCGACAGGGGGCGCTCATCTGAACACTGAAGCTTTCTTT
TRBV9	TRBJ2-7	.	CASKGTSNEQYF	TGTGCCAGCAAAGGGACATCCAACGAGCAGTACTTC
TRBV18	TRBJ1-2	.	CASSPLGGLKGYTF	TGTGCCAGCTCACCACTCGGGGGGCTAAAGGGCTACACCTTC
TRBV28	TRBJ1-4	TRBD1	CASSLTAGGQEKLFF	TGTGCCAGCAGTCTGACCGCAGGGGGACAAGAAAAACTGTTTTTT
TRBV29-1	TRBJ2-1	TRBD2	CSVRREGSYNEQFF	TGCAGCGTTAGGAGGGAGGGCTCCTACAATGAGCAGTTCTTC
TRBV5-4	TRBJ2-5	.	CASSRAETQYF	TGTGCCAGCAGCCGCGCGGAGACCCAGTACTTC
TRBV15	TRBJ2-2	.	CATSRDRRGGELFF	TGTGCCACCAGCAGAGATAGGAGGGGTGGGGAGCTGTTTTTT
TRBV6-6	TRBJ2-5	TRBD2	CASSYAGLGATQYF	TGTGCCAGCAGTTACGCGGGACTAGGTGCGACCCAGTACTTC
TRBV2	TRBJ1-1	TRBD1	CASRGPTGGAILEAFF	TGTGCCAGCAGGGGGCCTACAGGGGGCGCGATCCTTGAAGCTTTCTTT
TRBV19	TRBJ2-7	.	CASSQYAGFAYEQYF	TGTGCCAGTAGCCAATACGCAGGGTTCGCCTACGAGCAGTACTTC
TRBV27	TRBJ2-3	TRBD2	CASSLPGLAGGPDTQYF	TGTGCCAGCAGTTTACCGGGACTAGCGGGAGGGCCAGATACGCAGTATTTT
TRBV4-3	TRBJ2-3	TRBD2	CASSQALSGRITDTQYF	TGCGCCAGCAGCCAAGCCCTTAGCGGGAGGATCACAGATACGCAGTATTTT
TRBV27	TRBJ1-1	.	CASSFQGMNTEAFF	TGTGCCAGCAGTTTCCAGGGGATGAACACTGAAGCTTTCTTT
TRBV5-1	TRBJ2-3	.	CASSLAGSGGSTDAQYF	TGCGCCAGCAGCTTGGCCGGTAGCGGAGGAAGCACAGATGCGCAGTATTTT
TRBV7-9	TRBJ2-2	TRBD2	CASSRRALPSGSPGELFF	TGTGCCAGCAGCCGTAGGGCCCTTCCTAGCGGGAGCCCCGGGGAGCTGTTTTTT
TRBV18	TRBJ2-7	TRBD1	CASSPARTGDEQYF	TGTGCCAGCTCACCAGCACGGACAGGGGACGAGCAGTACTTC
TRBV19	TRBJ2-2	.	CASRDSPANTGELFF	TGTGCCAGTAGGGACAGCCCGGCGAACACCGGGGAGCTGTTTTTT
TRBV9	TRBJ2-7	TRBD1	CASSVAGTGGYEQYF	TGTGCCAGCAGCGTCGCCGGGACAGGGGGATACGAGCAGTACTTC
TRBV28	TRBJ2-4	TRBD1	CASSRTGENIQYF	TGTGCCAGCAGCCGGACAGGAGAAAACATTCAGTACTTC
TRBV19	TRBJ2-6	.	CASSTRDSGANVLTF	TGTGCCAGTAGTACAAGAGACTCTGGGGCCAACGTCCTGACTTTC
TRBV6-5	TRBJ2-7	.	CASSSPGYEQYF	TGTGCCAGCAGTTCCCCGGGTTACGAGCAGTACTTC
TRBV7-3	TRBJ2-1	TRBD2	CARGREVGYEQFF	TGTGCCAGGGGGCGGGAGGTTGGGTATGAGCAGTTCTTC
TRBV5-6	TRBJ1-1	.	CASSLGGLNTEAFF	TGTGCCAGCAGCTTGGGAGGGTTGAACACTGAAGCTTTCTTT